This T cell receptor beta chain was identified during a study of shared clonotypes between healthy human individuals (dated by TCRdb to the early 2020s). A note on the overall study: The cohort comprised a couple of women and a few men aged 18 to 49 years. Per donor, three plates each were used for CD4 naive and CD4 memory, two for CD8 naive, and one for CD8 memory. Blood TCR repertoires of about five healthy adults were deeply sequenced to estimate repertoire size and the extent of clonotype sharing between individuals. Different laboratories and diverse techniques were used to prepare libraries and sequence TCR repertoires, to increase sequencing depth and limit assay-specific biases. Between about 0.85 and 9.5 billion PBMCs per donor were obtained by leukapheresis.

Overall study results and their limits: Clonotypes shared by all four sorted-subset donors showed higher generation probabilities than non-shared clonotypes. Approximately 5% of naive CD4, around 4% of naive CD8, roughly 2.4% of memory CD4, and roughly 0.4% of memory CD8 clonotypes were shared across several donors. Incomplete sequencing was indicated by rarefaction of sorted-subset datasets, despite the large sequencing depth. Sampling was restricted to blood, and TCR repertoires in tissues likely differ from the TCR repertoires found in blood. Based on pairwise subsampling, the degree of clonotype sharing among donors was expected to be affected by sequencing depth. Estimated clonotype richness was generally larger for naive than for memory subsets. Because the study included a small number of donors, the genetic and exposure-history diversity represented was limited.

TCR CDR3 regions were amplified from genomic DNA by multiplex PCR using the deep immunoSEQ assay. Genomic DNA extracted from each cell subset was distributed evenly over all wells of several immunoSEQ 96-well plates, and each plate served as one replicate. Each replicate PCR for sorted subsets received 200 ng genomic DNA, equal to roughly 33,000 T cell genomes. Purified libraries were measured with a Qubit 3.0 fluorometer, size-checked on a Bioanalyzer 2100, and measured again with the KAPA Library Quantification kit. Every immunoSEQ 96-well plate was sequenced on a separate single-read 150-cycle Illumina NextSeq 550 flow cell. The paper's processing steps were these. Because the immunoSEQ output included only junctional sequences and no quality scores, the filtering could not be the same as the filtering used for full-length reads. Sequences were annotated with PyIR, a Python wrapper for IgBLAST v1.9, and V/J genes and CDR3 were assigned using IMGT germline references. Any read was removed if the V/J assignment was weak (E-value above 1e-6), the CDR3 was missing, or the read contained stop codons, out-of-frame junctions, or ambiguous translated residues. V3J clonotypes were defined by identical inferred V gene, J gene, and CDR3 amino acid sequence. The percentage overlap between two repertoires was calculated by dividing the number of shared unique clonotypes by the size of the smaller repertoire. Three approaches were used to assess repertoire richness: RTK rarefaction, the Chao1 estimator, and Recon v2.1 estimates of unobserved clonotypes. Generation probabilities for all TCRbeta clonotypes obtained by the gDNA method from a few donors were computed using OLGA. TCRdb took over this immuneACCESS table, retaining in-frame rearrangements with V and J assigned. Such tables are incomplete; in checked studies, under half of the missing clones stem from an unresolved V gene, and the remainder is unexplained. D and trimming come from the DNA, and the V and J calls and clone size come from that table. In this sample the table shows under 650,000 clones, almost 97% of which occur a single time. The ten most abundant clones make up roughly 0.06% of the sample.

Regarding this clone: Which antigen it targets is not known. No base quality values were provided; no much bigger clone lies one nucleotide off.

The donors were healthy, HIV-negative adults with no recently reported acute infections or vaccinations. All donors were Caucasian adults living in Nashville, Tennessee, USA. CD4+ T cells were enriched through magnetic negative selection, after which naive cells were positively selected on CD45RA and the remaining negative fraction served as the memory subset. After blood collection by leukapheresis, PBMCs were isolated using Ficoll-Histopaque density gradient centrifugation and then cryopreserved in the vapor phase of liquid nitrogen. Analytical flow cytometry was used to check the purity and quantity of every magnetically sorted T cell population. Each sorted fraction had its genomic DNA isolated and then quantified by UV absorbance on a Nanodrop 2000c. The material sequenced was naive CD4+ T cells sorted from blood. Sample cell subset or site, as interpreted from the label and publication: CD45RA+ positively selected. The sequence derives from a woman in her 30s in good health.

The DNA is as follows: TGTGCCTGGGGGCGTGGGACAGGGGCTTTATCTGGAAACACCATATATTTT. It codes for CAWGRGTGALSGNTIYF. The rearranged chain carries TRBV30 and TRBJ1-3; 10 bases in between match TRBD1. V lost 5 bases and J lost 1 base, and the count of bases not matched to a germline gene is 11. The CDR3 sequence holds 17 residues, the cysteine and phenylalanine included. Kept here is only the CDR3 DNA, which spans 51 bases and is read in frame from base 1. CDR1 and CDR2, per the germline V gene (reference sequence), are GTSNPN and SVGIG.